This TCR beta chain was profiled in a study of beta chain features in type 1 diabetes. Whole-study findings and limits: Cells expressing TCR highly could be over-represented by cDNA sequencing. A moderate, significant TCRB CDR3 shortening appeared in type 1 diabetes across four CD4+ subsets.

On this clone: Its cognate antigen is unknown.

Expressed TCRB transcripts got sequenced, as all isolated RNA was reverse transcribed. Some clones are missing from TCRdb's copy, which holds only in-frame ones; the method was immunoSEQ multiplex PCR. The sample yields 300,000 to 400,000 clones, 10% to 15% seen once. The CDR3 spans 15 residues. V shed 4 bases, J shed 5 bases, and the junction held 8 bases outside the gene matches. Germline V gene sequence: CDR1 SGHRS, CDR2 YFSETQ. The sequence was collected from a young man in good health. V gene TRBV5-1 combines with J gene TRBJ2-5; 10 positions match TRBD1. Material: naive CD4+ T cells from blood. The DNA for the CDR3 is TGCGCCAGCAGCGTTGACAGGGGGCTAGGCGAGACCCAGTACTTC. This codes for CASSVDRGLGETQYF.